This T cell receptor beta chain was documented in a study of blood T cell repertoires in COVID-19. Study-wide context: The analysed material was cDNA or gDNA that came from T cells, B-cell-depleted T cells, or PBMCs.

Authors' analysis steps: Amplified reference gene primers provided the basis for estimating nucleated cell counts. Sequencing was performed with immunoSEQ multiplex PCR; in TCRdb, only in-frame clones are kept and a portion is missing. V, J and clone size are taken as reported in that table, and D and trimming were inferred from the DNA itself. The sample records some 40,000 clones, over 70% being singletons. V was clipped by 5 bases and J by 5 bases; unmatched bases: 8. Per the germline V gene, CDR1 is LNHNV and CDR2 is YYDKDF (reference sequence). The CDR3 sequence is 15 residues long. The receptor comes from a human donor in a cohort sampled during active COVID-19. This chain links TRBV15 with TRBJ2-3, with 9 nucleotides matching TRBD2. Sequenced material: peripheral blood. Written as DNA, the CDR3 is TGTGCCACCAGCCCCCGGACTAGCGTGATAGATACGCAGTATTTT. Protein sequence: CATSPRTSVIDTQYF.